This T cell receptor beta chain was sequenced during a study of blood T cell repertoires in COVID-19. The overall study: PBMCs, B-cell-depleted T cells, or T cells provided the cDNA or gDNA that made up the material.

Sequencing used immunoSEQ multiplex PCR; TCRdb keeps in-frame clones, though not all of them. Of 300,000 or so clones in the sample, more than 85% were seen once. Input material: peripheral blood. The clonotype originates from a man aged 70 or older with acute or convalescent COVID-19.

The CDR3 sequence is CASSLSQGLRFYGYTF. The CDR3 DNA reads TGTGCCAGCAGTTTATCTCAGGGATTAAGGTTCTATGGCTACACCTTC. This sequence joins TRBV28 and TRBJ1-2; maybe TRBD1 (5 bases). The CDR3 extends over 16 amino acids. Looked up from germline, CDR1 is MDHEN and CDR2 is SYDVKM. V shed 1 base and J shed 4 bases, with 16 bases lying between them.